A single sample is the source of the 25 T cell receptor beta chains below, sequenced in a study of shared clonotypes between healthy human individuals. It was CD45RO-negative cells, positively selected for CCR7, that made up naive CD8 cells, with terminally differentiated effector memory CD45RA+ cells excluded. The protocol was immunoSEQ multiplex PCR, while the TCRdb copy is restricted to in-frame clones and leaves out a portion. Of about 550,000 clones listed, about 95% are singletons. Material: naive CD8+ T cells sorted from blood. These TCRs come from a woman in her twenties or thirties in good health.

The chain is built from TRBV29-1 and TRBJ1-1; the D gene is possibly TRBD1 (5 bases). V gave up 3 bases and J gave up 4 bases, with 15 bases separating them. This CDR3 is built from 14 residues. Germline values: CDR1 SQVTM, CDR2 ANQGSEA. The CDR3 bases are TGCAGCGTTGATAGGGAGGGCGGGGGCACTGAAGCTTTCTTT. Its protein is CSVDREGGGTEAFF.

The rearrangement links TRBV27 to TRBJ2-1, with unresolved D. CDR1 and CDR2 (germline): MNHEY, SMNVEV (reference sequence). The CDR3 is made up of 14 amino acids. The V gene lost 3 bases and the J gene lost 6 bases, with 12 bases spanning the gap. For the CDR3, the DNA is TGTGCCAGCAGTTTCCTAGAGGACGGCAATGAGCAGTTCTTC. As protein: CASSFLEDGNEQFF.

This chain connects TRBV7-8 to TRBJ2-1; D remains ambiguous. This CDR3 contains 14 residues. CDR1 is SGHVS, CDR2 FQNEAQ, per germline. V dropped 0 bases and J dropped 9 bases, with 12 bases sitting between them. DNA for the CDR3: TGTGCCAGCAGCTTAGCCGCTTCAAGGCTTGAGCAGTTCTTC. Translating gives CASSLAASRLEQFF.

This chain uses TRBV5-8 with TRBJ2-1; D gene ambiguous. The length of the CDR3 is 11 residues. Trimming cost V 2 bases and J 4 bases, with 1 base left between them. Germline CDR1 and CDR2: SGHTS and YDEGEE. CDR3 nucleotides: TGTGCCAGCAGCTTTTACAATGAGCAGTTCTTC. Translation gives CASSFYNEQFF.

V usage is TRBV9 and J usage is TRBJ2-1, with 10 bases aligning to TRBD2. The CDR3 length is 15 residues. Germline CDR1 is SGDLS and CDR2 is YYNGEE. V lost 5 bases to trimming and J lost 0 bases; unmatched junction nucleotides: 2. This CDR3 is CASSLAGVSYNEQFF. The CDR3 nucleotides are TGTGCCAGCAGTCTAGCGGGAGTCTCCTACAATGAGCAGTTCTTC.

The V gene is TRBV13, the J gene TRBJ1-5; D unclear. This CDR3 has 14 amino acids. The V and J ends lost 5 bases and 1 base respectively, with 9 bases between them. Germline V gene data show CDR1 as PRHDT and CDR2 as FYEKMQ (reference sequence). CDR3 residues: CASSLGWSNQPQHF. Here the CDR3 DNA reads TGTGCCAGCAGCCTGGGCTGGAGCAATCAGCCCCAGCATTTT. The full variable domain, rest sourced from reference TRBV13 and TRBJ1-5, is AAGVIQSPRHLIKEKRETATLKCYPIPRHDTVYWYQQGPGQDPQFLISFYEKMQSDKGSIPDRFSAQQFSDYHSELNMSSLELGDSALYFCASSLGWSNQPQHFGDGTRLSIL.

The chain is built from TRBV2 and TRBJ2-7; 8 nucleotides line up with TRBD2. The CDR3 has 14 residues. Germline-derived CDR1 and CDR2 are SNHLY and FYNNEI. V shed 4 bases, J shed 4 bases, and the junction held 6 bases outside the gene matches. The CDR3 is CASSASGSGYEQYF. Here the CDR3 DNA reads TGTGCCAGCAGTGCCAGCGGGAGTGGTTACGAGCAGTACTTC.

A single count supports this clone. The chain joins TRBV27 to TRBJ2-5, with 11 nucleotides matching TRBD1. This CDR3 has 14 residues. Per germline, CDR1 MNHEY and CDR2 SMNVEV (reference sequence). Losses at the gene ends were 6 bases for V and 5 bases for J; bases not matched to a gene: 5. As DNA, the CDR3 is TGTGCCAGCAGGGACAGGGGGCTCGGGGAGACCCAGTACTTC. This sequence encodes CASRDRGLGETQYF.

Notes on this clone: The sample carries other DNA sequences with the same CDR3. The chain's CDR3 is CASSSSGSSYNEQFF. CDR3 nucleotide sequence: TGTGCCAGCAGTTCGAGCGGGAGCTCCTACAATGAGCAGTTCTTC. V usage is TRBV2 and J usage is TRBJ2-1; 8 nucleotides align to TRBD2. Per germline, CDR1 SNHLY and CDR2 FYNNEI. J lost 0 bases, V lost 5 bases, and 3 bases had no gene match. The CDR3 is made up of 15 amino acids.

The chain joins TRBV16 to TRBJ2-7; D tentatively reads TRBD1 or TRBD2 (5 bases each). Trimming cost V 3 bases and J 2 bases, with 14 bases left between them. Germline-derived CDR1 and CDR2 are KGHSY and FQNENV. The CDR3 totals 15 residues. In DNA form, the CDR3 reads TGTGCCAGCAGCCAGGGGACCAATACCCCCTACGAGCAGTACTTC. Translation gives CASSQGTNTPYEQYF.

CDR3 amino acids: CASSYYRDKGNTIYF. As DNA, the CDR3 is TGTGCCAGCAGTTACTACAGAGATAAAGGAAACACCATATATTTT. V usage is TRBV6-5 and J usage is TRBJ1-3; D is uncertain. This CDR3 spans 15 amino acids. V was shortened by 1 base and J by 4 bases, with 11 bases between the two germline ends. Germline CDR1 reads MNHEY; CDR2 reads SVGAGI.

This chain links TRBV30 with TRBJ1-4; TRBD1 aligns across 8 bases. V lost 3 bases to trimming and J lost 1 base; unmatched junction nucleotides: 10. The CDR3 is made up of 17 amino acids. Germline loops: CDR1 GTSNPN, CDR2 SVGIG (reference sequence). CDR3 bases: TGTGCCTGGAGCCGAGGACAGGGCGCCCTAACTAATGAAAAACTGTTTTTT. Translation: CAWSRGQGALTNEKLFF.

The chain is built from TRBV29-1 and TRBJ2-7; D ambiguous. The germline gives CDR1 SQVTM, CDR2 ANQGSEA. The CDR3 covers 11 residues. The ends were cut back, 6 bases at V and 4 bases at J, with 10 bases in the middle. The CDR3 region is CSVETVYEQYF. DNA of the CDR3: TGCAGCGTCGAAACAGTTTACGAGCAGTACTTC.

The V call is TRBV27, the J call TRBJ1-1, with 7 nucleotides matching TRBD1. The germline gives CDR1 MNHEY, CDR2 SMNVEV (reference sequence). The CDR3 is made up of 14 amino acids. Trimming cost V 5 bases and J 1 base; bases outside gene matches: 4. This CDR3 reads CASSGDSPNTEAFF. The CDR3 DNA reads as TGTGCCAGCAGTGGGGACAGCCCGAACACTGAAGCTTTCTTT.

V gene TRBV6-1 combines with J gene TRBJ2-7; 7 bases are shared with TRBD1. The ends lost 2 bases at V and 3 bases at J; junction bases unmatched: 7. There are 15 residues in the CDR3. Germline V gives CDR1 MNHNS, CDR2 SASEGT. This CDR3 reads CASSEPGQHFYEQYF. In DNA form, the CDR3 reads TGTGCCAGCAGTGAACCGGGACAGCACTTCTACGAGCAGTACTTC.

The CDR3 DNA reads TGTGCCAGCAGCTCTTCGGGGGTGGCACACGAGCAGTACTTC. It codes for CASSSSGVAHEQYF. The chain has TRBV7-2 and TRBJ2-7, with D possibly being TRBD2 (6 bases). Germline V lookup: CDR1 SGHTA, CDR2 FQGNSA. CDR3 size: 14 residues. Trimming removed 4 bases from V and 5 bases from J, with 15 bases in between.

V and J are TRBV2 and TRBJ2-1, with TRBD2 matching over 9 bases. Looked up from germline, CDR1 is SNHLY and CDR2 is FYNNEI. The CDR3 runs 15 residues. V trimming: 4 bases; J trimming: 2 bases; junction bases outside the gene matches: 3. In nucleotides, the CDR3 is TGTGCCAGCAGTGGGGGCGGGAGGGCCTACAATGAGCAGTTCTTC. It is translated as CASSGGGRAYNEQFF. The complete variable domain, with remaining parts taken from reference TRBV2 and TRBJ2-1, reads EPEVTQTPSHQVTQMGQEVILRCVPISNHLYFYWYRQILGQKVEFLVSFYNNEISEKSEIFDDQFSVERPDGSNFTLKIRSTKLEDSAMYFCASSGGGRAYNEQFFGPGTRLTVL.

This clone was found once. The chain joins TRBV28 to TRBJ1-2, with no clear D. V was pared by 5 bases and J by 2 bases, with 9 bases between. This CDR3 is built from 13 residues. CDR1 is MDHEN and CDR2 is SYDVKM in the germline V gene. The CDR3: CASSQDWNYGYTF. The CDR3 DNA is TGTGCCAGCAGTCAAGACTGGAACTATGGCTACACCTTC.

The chain combines TRBV29-1 with TRBJ2-1, with 13 bases fitting TRBD2. This CDR3 is built from 16 residues. CDR1 and CDR2 (germline): SQVTM, ANQGSEA. After removal of 6 bases from V and 4 bases from J, the junction contained 9 bases not matched to a gene. The CDR3 region is CSVLGLAGSSYNEQFF. CDR3 nucleotides: TGCAGCGTATTGGGACTAGCGGGATCGTCGTACAATGAGCAGTTCTTC.

The gene calls are TRBV27 and TRBJ2-1; possibly TRBD2 for D (6 bases). Trimming took off 5 bases at V and 0 bases at J, with 11 bases between the two ends. Germline lookup yields CDR1 MNHEY and CDR2 SMNVEV (reference sequence). The CDR3 sequence is 15 residues long. DNA of the CDR3: TGTGCCAGCAGTATCGGAGGGCCCTCCTACAATGAGCAGTTCTTC. This codes for CASSIGGPSYNEQFF.

V gene TRBV25-1 combines with J gene TRBJ2-7; the D gene could be TRBD1 or TRBD2 (6 bases each). V shed 6 bases and J shed 1 base, with 16 bases lying between them. This CDR3 contains 15 residues. Germline CDR1 and CDR2: MGHDK and SYGVNS. CDR3 coding DNA: TGTGCCAGCAGAGGGTGGCAGGGGACTTCCTACGAGCAGTACTTC. Its translation: CASRGWQGTSYEQYF.

The chain employs TRBV5-1 and TRBJ2-3; D is ambiguous. CDR1 and CDR2 from the germline V gene are SGHRS and YFSETQ. Trimming removed 0 bases at V and 6 bases at J, with 2 bases between. The CDR3 runs to 11 residues. Here the CDR3 DNA reads TGCGCCAGCAGCTTGGGTGATACGCAGTATTTT. Translating gives CASSLGDTQYF.

This chain links TRBV7-6 with TRBJ2-7; 10 bases align to TRBD1. Germline CDR1 SGHVS, CDR2 FNYEAQ. The CDR3 is 14 residues long. Trimming at V came to 3 bases and at J to 6 bases, leaving 5 bases not matched to a gene. CDR3 loop: CASSFGTGESEQYF. CDR3 sequence (DNA): TGTGCCAGCAGCTTCGGGACAGGGGAATCCGAGCAGTACTTC.

This CDR3 reads CASSQGLIQPGQANTGELFF. CDR3 DNA sequence: TGTGCCAGCAGCCAAGGTCTCATTCAGCCGGGACAGGCGAACACCGGGGAGCTGTTTTTT. The chain couples TRBV4-2 to TRBJ2-2; 8 nucleotides match TRBD1. The CDR3 consists of 20 residues. With V trimmed by 1 base and J by 0 bases, 13 bases remained unmatched. CDR1 is LGHNA and CDR2 is YNFKEQ in the germline V gene.

CDR3 sequence: CASSLSGGPEQYF. CDR3 nucleotide sequence: TGCGCCAGCAGCTTGTCTGGGGGGCCTGAGCAGTACTTC. The gene calls are TRBV5-1 and TRBJ2-7; TRBD1 or TRBD2 may be the D gene (6 bases each). Between the trimmed V and J ends, which lost 1 base and 7 bases, there was a span of 12 bases. The CDR3 is 13 residues long. The germline CDR1 and CDR2 sequences are SGHRS and YFSETQ.